Here is one T cell receptor (beta chain) with its context. Its antigen is unknown. Use of 60 Vbeta and 13 Jbeta primers characterized the PCR. Clones were read by immunoSEQ multiplex PCR, and TCRdb kept only the in-frame ones, dropping some. The sample contains around 150,000 clones, roughly 80% of which appear only once. The data were obtained in a study of cytomegalovirus exposure and HLA in healthy donors. Looking at the study overall: Tens of millions of unique TCRs from HLA-typed donors were held in an early release of data.

The CDR3 runs 13 residues. Between the trimmed V and J ends, which lost 4 bases and 3 bases, there was a span of 11 bases. CDR1 is SGHRS, CDR2 YFSETQ, per germline. General observations from the study: Immune exposure data for these donors was limited to CMV serostatus.

The V gene is TRBV5-1, the J gene TRBJ2-7, with a weak D call TRBD2 (5 bases). The source material was PBMCs. The sequence was collected from a man in his thirties or forties in good health and CMV-seropositive. The CDR3: CASSQGRGYEQYF. Here the CDR3 DNA reads TGCGCCAGCAGCCAAGGACGGGGCTACGAGCAGTACTTC.